Here is one TCR beta chain with its context. Its antigen is still unknown. The germline V and J ends were trimmed by 4 bases and 8 bases, with 14 bases remaining between them. Germline V gene sequence: CDR1 MNHEY, CDR2 SVGEGT. The CDR3 sequence is 13 residues long. This sample was included in a study of T cell responses to AZD1222 COVID-19 vaccine. The repertoire was sequenced with immunoSEQ multiplex PCR; TCRdb's copy has only in-frame clones and lacks some. The table has about 17,000 clones, about three quarters seen once. Study results and caveats: Repertoires were obtained solely post-peak T cell response. Compared with day 0, the breadth and depth of the Spike-specific TCR repertoire rose significantly after two doses of AZD1222. Targets within unmutated variant regions were reportedly found for nearly half of spike-specific TCRs. Donors skewed white British and female; clonal diversity was possibly underestimated.

Sequenced here: peripheral blood, sampled 28 days after the second AZD1222 dose. V and J are TRBV6-2 or TRBV6-3 and TRBJ1-2, with a tentative D call TRBD1 (6 bases). This clonotype was sampled from an adult who received the AZD1222 COVID-19 vaccine. CDR3 amino acids: CASSSAGAGGYTF. Written as DNA, the CDR3 is TGTGCCAGCAGTTCCGCAGGGGCTGGCGGCTACACCTTC.